This T cell receptor (beta chain) was captured in a study of T-cell reconstitution after alpha-beta-depleted transplantation in children. The TCRbeta library was prepared with unique molecular identifiers. MiXCR, applied by TCRdb to the PCR reads, yields one record per CDR3 protein. The profile shows roughly 120,000 distinct CDR3 sequences, 10% of them singletons. There are many counts of this clonotype. The CDR3 spans 20 residues. Germline trimming cut 2 bases from V and 4 bases from J; bases unmatched to any gene: 14. The receptor was derived from a human donor who donated a stem cell graft to a child with acute lymphoblastic leukemia. V usage is TRBV12-3 or TRBV12-4 and J usage is TRBJ2-2, with 12 bases identical to TRBD1. The sample in question was PBMCs from the stem cell graft donor, obtained from the stem cell graft. The CDR3 protein is CASSLSGDRGRLAGTGELFF. As DNA, the CDR3 is TGTGCCAGCAGTTTATCCGGGGACAGGGGGCGACTAGCAGGCACCGGGGAGCTGTTTTTT.